This T cell receptor beta chain was observed in a study of cytomegalovirus exposure and HLA in healthy donors. This CDR3 has 13 residues. V lost 7 bases, J lost 3 bases, and 9 bases lay in between. Per the germline V gene, CDR1 is WNHNN and CDR2 is SYGVQD (reference sequence). PCR primers comprised 60 Vbeta and 13 Jbeta primers. The assay was immunoSEQ multiplex PCR, and TCRdb's table has in-frame clones only and misses some. The repertoire has under 130,000 clones, 70% of them found once; the top ten carry 11%. The receptor was isolated from a man aged 35 to 55 in good health and CMV-seropositive. The chain carries TRBV10-1 and TRBJ2-2; tentatively, D is TRBD1 (6 bases). The sample was PBMCs. The CDR3 DNA is TGCGCCAGCAATCCAGGGGACACCGGGGAGCTGTTTTTT. Its translation: CASNPGDTGELFF.